Below are 15 T cell receptor beta chains sequenced from a single sample in a study of CD8 T cells in Susac syndrome. Random hexamers were used to reverse transcribe an amount of about 0.45 to 1 ug RNA. One entry per CDR3 protein, called by TCRdb with MiXCR from the immunoSEQ multiplex PCR reads. The sample holds around 270,000 distinct CDR3 sequences, approximately 89% seen once. The source material was CD8+ T cells from PBMCs. The receptors originated from a human donor with multiple sclerosis.

The rearrangement links TRBV30 to TRBJ1-2, with 9 bases lining up with TRBD1. After removal of 2 bases from V and 3 bases from J, the junction contained 13 bases not matched to a gene. The germline CDR1 and CDR2 sequences are GTSNPN and SVGIG (reference sequence). This CDR3 contains 17 residues. The CDR3 spells CAWSLPGQGAAHYGYTF. The CDR3 DNA sequence: TGTGCCTGGAGTCTACCGGGACAGGGCGCAGCGCACTATGGCTACACCTTC.

The chain couples TRBV27 to TRBJ2-1, with 12 bases fitting TRBD2. The V segment lost 1 base and the J segment 7 bases; nucleotides outside the gene matches: 5. Germline V gene data show CDR1 as MNHEY and CDR2 as SMNVEV (reference sequence). CDR3 length: 16 amino acids. The CDR3 region has the DNA TGTGCCAGCAGTTTATATTCTAGCGGGAGGGCGAATGAGCAGTTCTTC. Translated: CASSLYSSGRANEQFF.

This clonotype has only one observation. The rearrangement joins TRBV29-1 to TRBJ1-2; D uncertain. The length of the CDR3 is 14 residues. Germline assignment: CDR1 SQVTM and CDR2 ANQGSEA. V lost 7 bases, J lost 1 base, and 16 bases lay in between. The CDR3 coding sequence is TGCAGCGCCGAAACTCTCAACCTTAACTATGGCTACACCTTC. Amino acid sequence: CSAETLNLNYGYTF.

The V gene is TRBV20-1, the J gene TRBJ2-7, with 8 bases matching TRBD2. Germline lookup yields CDR1 DFQATT and CDR2 SNEGSKA (reference sequence). The CDR3 extends over 15 amino acids. The junction had 7 bases not matched to a gene; V was cut back by 0 bases and J by 3 bases. The DNA for the CDR3 is TGCAGTGCTAGAGATCAACGGGAGGGAGGCTACGAGCAGTACTTC. Amino acids: CSARDQREGGYEQYF.

This clonotype was detected only once. The chain recombines TRBV23-1 with TRBJ1-2; no reliable D call. TRBV23-1 is flagged as an ORF with uncertain function. V lost 5 bases to trimming and J lost 4 bases, with 14 bases between them. CDR3 length: 14 residues. The CDR3 sequence: CASSEKGRTYGYTF. CDR3 DNA: TGCGCCAGCAGTGAAAAAGGAAGGACCTATGGCTACACCTTC.

This sequence joins TRBV25-1 and TRBJ2-5; TRBD2 matches 8 bases. V dropped 6 bases and J dropped 0; count of bases not matched to a gene: 3. Looked up from germline, CDR1 is MGHDK and CDR2 is SYGVNS. The CDR3 runs 14 residues. CDR3 sequence (DNA): TGTGCCAGCAGAGCGCGGGGGGACCAAGAGACCCAGTACTTC. Translation: CASRARGDQETQYF.

The chain couples TRBV19 to TRBJ2-1, with TRBD1 as a possible D gene (6 bases). The CDR3 contains 14 residues. CDR1 is LNHDA and CDR2 is SQIVND in the germline V gene (reference sequence). The V end was cut by 7 bases, the J end by 2 bases, with 12 bases between. The CDR3 protein is CASTTQGTYNEQFF. The CDR3 DNA reads as TGTGCCAGTACAACCCAGGGGACCTACAATGAGCAGTTCTTC.

The chain uses TRBV6-2 or TRBV6-3 and TRBJ1-1; no reliable D call. This CDR3 contains 14 residues. Germline V CDR1 and CDR2: MNHEY, SVGEGT. The V gene lost 0 bases and the J gene lost 4 bases, with 9 bases spanning the gap. CDR3 sequence: CASSYSTRSTEAFF. The DNA of the CDR3 is TGTGCCAGCAGTTACTCGACCAGGAGCACTGAAGCTTTCTTT.

J is TRBJ2-7 and V is TRBV13; a possible D gene is TRBD2 (6 bases). The CDR3 covers 14 residues. The germline CDR1 and CDR2 sequences are PRHDT and FYEKMQ (reference sequence). Trimming took off 4 bases at V and 3 bases at J, with 13 bases between the two ends. This chain's CDR3 is CASSWGRGGYEQYF. The CDR3 region has the DNA TGTGCCAGCAGCTGGGGACGGGGAGGCTACGAGCAGTACTTC. The complete variable domain, with remaining parts taken from reference TRBV13 and TRBJ2-7, reads AAGVIQSPRHLIKEKRETATLKCYPIPRHDTVYWYQQGPGQDPQFLISFYEKMQSDKGSIPDRFSAQQFSDYHSELNMSSLELGDSALYFCASSWGRGGYEQYFGPGTRLTVT.

The CDR3 here is CTTSRGRSNTGELFF. In nucleotides, the CDR3 is TGTACCACCTCGCGGGGGAGGTCGAACACCGGGGAGCTGTTTTTT. The chain uses TRBV12-3 or TRBV12-4 and TRBJ2-2; 7 nucleotides line up with TRBD2. The CDR3 consists of 15 residues.

This clonotype was seen a few times. This chain links TRBV5-1 with TRBJ2-7; 8 nucleotides line up with TRBD1. The CDR3 runs 16 residues. V was clipped by 2 bases and J by 3 bases; unmatched bases: 10. Germline-derived CDR1 and CDR2 are SGHRS and YFSETQ. Here the CDR3 reads CASSFGDRTGFYEQYF. CDR3 DNA sequence: TGCGCCAGCAGCTTTGGGGATCGGACAGGGTTCTACGAGCAGTACTTC.

The chain carries TRBV5-1 and TRBJ2-1; TRBD2 matches at 9 bases. V shed 1 base and J 7 bases; nucleotides not matched to a gene: 9. The V gene's germline CDR1 is SGHRS and CDR2 YFSETQ. CDR3 length: 16 residues. The CDR3 spells CASSLYSSGNGNEQFF. CDR3 nucleotide sequence: TGCGCCAGCAGCTTGTATTCTAGCGGGAATGGGAATGAGCAGTTCTTC.

The rearrangement joins TRBV29-1 to TRBJ2-7; D perhaps matches TRBD1 (5 bases). The length of the CDR3 is 13 residues. V gave up 5 bases and J gave up 3 bases, with 14 bases separating them. The germline CDR1 and CDR2 sequences are SQVTM and ANQGSEA. As DNA, the CDR3 is TGCAGCGTTCTGACAGTCCCAAGCTACGAGCAGTACTTC. Its translation is CSVLTVPSYEQYF.

This chain joins TRBV28 and TRBJ2-3; 7 bases agree with TRBD2. The germline gives CDR1 MDHEN, CDR2 SYDVKM. The CDR3 sequence is 17 residues long. V shed 4 bases, J shed 0 bases, and the junction held 10 bases outside the gene matches. The CDR3 nucleotides read TGTGCCAGCAGTTCTGCCTGGGGGGGAGGGAGCACAGATACGCAGTATTTT. It yields the protein CASSSAWGGGSTDTQYF.

This clonotype was seen just once. The chain recombines TRBV19 with TRBJ2-7, with D possibly called TRBD1 or TRBD2 (6 bases each). There are 13 residues in the CDR3. V lost 3 bases, J lost 6 bases, and 12 bases lay in between. The germline gives CDR1 LNHDA, CDR2 SQIVND (reference sequence). CDR3 DNA: TGTGCCAGTAGTATCGGGGGCGGATCCGAGCAGTACTTC. This translates into CASSIGGGSEQYF.